Listed here are 19 T cell receptor beta chains from one sample, sequenced in a study of T cell repertoires in cytomegalovirus infection. Which antigens these TCRs recognize remains unknown. One entry per CDR3 protein results from TCRdb running MiXCR on the reads. The sample carries 400,000 to 600,000 distinct CDR3 sequences, more than 40% recorded once. The sequencing here drew on cultured PBMCs, taken from culture after CMV antigen stimulation. The receptors here all came from a human donor in good health (CMV status not recorded). Some clones in this sample may be carry-over from other donors' samples.

The V and J genes are TRBV20-1 and TRBJ1-2; D might be TRBD1 (5 bases). V dropped 6 bases and J dropped 1 base, with 12 bases sitting between them. CDR1 is DFQATT, CDR2 SNEGSKA, per germline (reference sequence). The CDR3 consists of 13 residues. CDR3: CSARQPGNYGYTF. The CDR3 nucleotides read TGCAGTGCCAGACAGCCGGGTAACTATGGCTACACCTTC.

This rearrangement joins TRBV20-1 to TRBJ1-3; D gene uncertain. There are 15 residues in the CDR3. Germline V gene data show CDR1 as DFQATT and CDR2 as SNEGSKA (reference sequence). V dropped 3 bases and J dropped 4 bases, with 16 bases sitting between them. CDR3: CSASRSPQAGNTIYF. Written as DNA, the CDR3 is TGCAGTGCTAGTAGGTCGCCTCAGGCAGGAAACACCATATATTTT.

This clonotype was recorded only once. The chain combines TRBV20-1 with TRBJ2-1; D ambiguous. CDR3 size: 11 residues. Germline V gene lookup returns CDR1 DFQATT and CDR2 SNEGSKA (reference sequence). Between the trimmed V and J ends, which lost 7 bases and 3 bases, there was a span of 7 bases. This CDR3 reads CSVSDYNEQFF. The CDR3 coding sequence is TGCAGTGTTTCAGACTACAATGAGCAGTTCTTC.

This clonotype was detected only a few times. The V gene is TRBV7-2, the J gene TRBJ2-7, with D possibly TRBD1 on 6 matching bases. V shed 1 base and J shed 6 bases, with 10 bases lying between them. Germline values: CDR1 SGHTA, CDR2 FQGNSA. The CDR3 covers 13 residues. Here the CDR3 reads CASSLDRAGEQYF. CDR3 in DNA: TGTGCCAGCAGCTTAGACAGGGCGGGCGAGCAGTACTTC. Together with reference TRBV7-2 and TRBJ2-7, the CDR3 gives the full variable domain: GAGVSQSPSNKVTEKGKDVELRCDPISGHTALYWYRQSLGQGLEFLIYFQGNSAPDKSGLPSDRFSAERTGGSVSTLTIQRTQQEDSAVYLCASSLDRAGEQYFGPGTRLTVT.

The rearrangement links TRBV19 to TRBJ1-3, with 7 bases fitting TRBD1. The CDR3 runs 15 residues. J lost 4 bases, V lost 3 bases, and 6 bases had no gene match. Germline loops: CDR1 LNHDA, CDR2 SQIVND (reference sequence). The CDR3 coding sequence is TGTGCCAGTAGTATGAAGGGGGCTGGAGGAAACACCATATATTTT. It yields the protein CASSMKGAGGNTIYF.

This clonotype was detected a few times. The genes are TRBV7-2 and TRBJ1-1; maybe TRBD1 (5 bases). The CDR3 consists of 12 residues. Trimming took off 5 bases at V and 6 bases at J, with 10 bases between the two ends. CDR1 and CDR2 (germline): SGHTA, FQGNSA. In DNA form, the CDR3 reads TGTGCCAGCAGCCTCCAGGGAGCTGAAGCTTTCTTT. It yields the protein CASSLQGAEAFF. Drawing the rest from reference TRBV7-2 and TRBJ1-1, the complete variable domain is GAGVSQSPSNKVTEKGKDVELRCDPISGHTALYWYRQSLGQGLEFLIYFQGNSAPDKSGLPSDRFSAERTGGSVSTLTIQRTQQEDSAVYLCASSLQGAEAFFGQGTRLTVV.

This clonotype was recorded a few times. Sequence at one end of the junction differs from germline and may be a read error. CDR3 sequence reads: CASSEGLTFYEQYF. CDR3 sequence (DNA): TGTGCCAGCAGCGAAGGACTAACTTTCTACGAGCAGTACTTC. The V call is TRBV2, the J call TRBJ2-7; tentatively, D is TRBD2 (6 bases). CDR3 length equals 14 residues. Germline CDR1 and CDR2: SNHLY and FYNNEI.

The chain links TRBV6-6 to TRBJ2-1; 13 positions match TRBD2. Losses at the gene ends were 0 bases for V and 3 bases for J; bases not matched to a gene: 2. Germline V gene data show CDR1 as MNHNY and CDR2 as SVGAGI (reference sequence). This CDR3 contains 17 residues. CDR3 loop: CASSYSRLAGGYNEQFF. DNA for the CDR3: TGTGCCAGCAGTTACTCAAGACTAGCGGGAGGCTACAATGAGCAGTTCTTC.

The V and J genes are TRBV5-1 and TRBJ1-3; a possible D gene is TRBD1 (5 bases). Trimming pared 3 bases from V and 2 bases from J, leaving 12 bases between. Germline CDR1 SGHRS, CDR2 YFSETQ. The CDR3 has 15 residues. In nucleotides, the CDR3 is TGCGCCAGCAGCTACGGACCGGGGGCTGGAAACACCATATATTTT. It yields the protein CASSYGPGAGNTIYF.

The rearrangement links TRBV27 to TRBJ2-7, with 8 bases matching TRBD2. The germline CDR1 and CDR2 sequences are MNHEY and SMNVEV (reference sequence). With 1 base clipped from V and 3 bases from J, the junction kept 5 bases outside the gene matches. There are 15 residues in the CDR3. The CDR3 sequence is CASSLLGGRFYEQYF. DNA for the CDR3: TGTGCCAGCAGTTTATTAGGCGGGAGGTTCTACGAGCAGTACTTC.

The chain recombines TRBV7-6 with TRBJ2-5; D gene uncertain. The CDR3 is made up of 15 amino acids. V lost 7 bases and J 1 base, leaving 16 bases between the germline ends. Germline V gene data show CDR1 as SGHVS and CDR2 as FNYEAQ. CDR3 DNA sequence: TGTGCCAGCACCCCTACACTCGGCCTCCAAGAGACCCAGTACTTC. Protein sequence: CASTPTLGLQETQYF.

The rearrangement joins TRBV2 to TRBJ2-1, with D uncertain. Germline V CDR1 and CDR2: SNHLY, FYNNEI. Trimming pared 3 bases from V and 8 bases from J, leaving 17 bases between. The CDR3 contains 15 residues. CDR3 residues: CASSERRPDYHEQFF. CDR3 coding DNA: TGTGCCAGCAGTGAGAGAAGGCCAGATTACCATGAGCAGTTCTTC. The full variable domain, completed using reference TRBV2 and TRBJ2-1, is EPEVTQTPSHQVTQMGQEVILRCVPISNHLYFYWYRQILGQKVEFLVSFYNNEISEKSEIFDDQFSVERPDGSNFTLKIRSTKLEDSAMYFCASSERRPDYHEQFFGPGTRLTVL.

The J gene is TRBJ2-2, the V gene TRBV19, with D maybe TRBD1 (5 bases). Trimming cost V 6 bases and J 6 bases, with 11 bases left between them. The CDR3 consists of 13 residues. Germline loops: CDR1 LNHDA, CDR2 SQIVND (reference sequence). The CDR3 is CASRQVGSGELFF. The CDR3 bases are TGTGCCAGTAGACAGGTCGGGTCCGGGGAGCTGTTTTTT. Full variable domain (rest looked up from reference TRBV19 and TRBJ2-2): DGGITQSPKYLFRKEGQNVTLSCEQNLNHDAMYWYRQDPGQGLRLIYYSQIVNDFQKGDIAEGYSVSREKKESFPLTVTSAQKNPTAFYLCASRQVGSGELFFGEGSRLTVL.

V gene TRBV12-3 or TRBV12-4 combines with J gene TRBJ2-5; D assignment may be TRBD1 or TRBD2 (5 bases each). The CDR3 consists of 17 residues. Trimming stripped 5 bases from V and 5 bases from J, with 24 bases between. CDR3 sequence reads: CASSPKRGLGLVETQYF. The CDR3 bases are TGTGCCAGCAGTCCTAAGAGGGGATTAGGGCTGGTTGAGACCCAGTACTTC.

This chain connects TRBV7-9 to TRBJ1-1; 8 bases are a match to TRBD1. This CDR3 contains 12 residues. The germline V gene has CDR1 SEHNR and CDR2 FQNEAQ (reference sequence). The V and J ends lost 3 bases and 12 bases, in that order; junction bases with no gene match: 6. The CDR3: CASSFEDRATFF. The CDR3 bases are TGTGCCAGCAGCTTCGAGGACAGGGCGACTTTCTTT. The full variable domain, its missing parts supplied by reference TRBV7-9 and TRBJ1-1, is DTGVSQNPRHKITKRGQNVTFRCDPISEHNRLYWYRQTLGQGPEFLTYFQNEAQLEKSRLLSDRFSAERPKGSFSTLEIQRTEQGDSAMYLCASSFEDRATFFGQGTRLTVV.

This clonotype was observed many times. The chain carries TRBV27 and TRBJ1-2, with D tentatively TRBD1 (6 bases). This CDR3 is built from 13 residues. The germline V gene has CDR1 MNHEY and CDR2 SMNVEV (reference sequence). Trimming left V 3 bases short and J 5 bases short, with 10 bases between. CDR3 in DNA: TGTGCCAGCAGTTTGGGAGGGGGGTATGGCTACACCTTC. Its translation: CASSLGGGYGYTF.

The V and J genes are TRBV7-9 and TRBJ2-3; D gene uncertain. CDR1 SEHNR and CDR2 FQNEAQ come from the germline V gene (reference sequence). The CDR3 is 17 amino acids. Trimming shortened V by 0 bases and J by 0 bases, and 13 bases separated the two germline ends. CDR3 sequence (DNA): TGTGCCAGCAGCTTAGCGTCTAGAGAGAGAAGCACAGATACGCAGTATTTT. Amino acid sequence: CASSLASRERSTDTQYF.

V is TRBV4-1 and J is TRBJ2-1; maybe TRBD1 (7 bases). Per germline, CDR1 MGHRA and CDR2 YSYEKL. CDR3 length: 15 residues. V was clipped by 2 bases and J by 7 bases, with 15 bases between them. The CDR3 is CASSQRQGGGNEQFF. The CDR3 region has the DNA TGCGCCAGCAGCCAAAGGCAGGGGGGCGGGAATGAGCAGTTCTTC.

The J gene is TRBJ1-2, the V gene TRBV20-1; 7 bases map to TRBD1. The V and J ends lost 5 bases and 5 bases, in that order; junction bases with no gene match: 2. CDR1 and CDR2 from the germline V gene are DFQATT and SNEGSKA (reference sequence). The CDR3 has 11 residues. CDR3 protein: CSAGGQYGYTF. The CDR3 nucleotides read TGCAGTGCTGGGGGACAGTATGGCTACACCTTC.